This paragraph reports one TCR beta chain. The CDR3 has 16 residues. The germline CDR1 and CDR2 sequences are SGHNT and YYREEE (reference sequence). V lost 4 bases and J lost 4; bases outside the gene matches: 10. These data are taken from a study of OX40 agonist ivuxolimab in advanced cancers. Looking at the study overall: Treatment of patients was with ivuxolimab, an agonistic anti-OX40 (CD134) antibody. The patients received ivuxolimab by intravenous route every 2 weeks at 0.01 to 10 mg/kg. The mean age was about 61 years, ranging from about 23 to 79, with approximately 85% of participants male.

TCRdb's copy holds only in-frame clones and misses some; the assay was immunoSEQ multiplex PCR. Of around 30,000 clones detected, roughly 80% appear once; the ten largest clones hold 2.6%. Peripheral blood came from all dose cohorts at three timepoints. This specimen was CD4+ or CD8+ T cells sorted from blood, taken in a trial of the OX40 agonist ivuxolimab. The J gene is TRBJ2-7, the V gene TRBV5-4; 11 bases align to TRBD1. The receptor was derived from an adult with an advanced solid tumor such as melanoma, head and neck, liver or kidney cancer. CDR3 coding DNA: TGTGCCAGCAGCGGGGGGACAGGGGGATTCGGATACGAGCAGTACTTC. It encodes CASSGGTGGFGYEQYF.